This T cell receptor (beta chain) is drawn from a study of T cell responses to AZD1222 COVID-19 vaccine. Study results and caveats: Two doses of AZD1222 preceded a rise in Spike-specific TCR breadth and depth. A mostly white British donor set with more females was recruited, and clonal diversity was possibly underestimated. Samples come after the peak T cell response, not at day 14.

Notes on this clone: Antigen unknown.

Data came from immunoSEQ multiplex PCR; TCRdb stores just in-frame clones and leaves some out. The sample consists of roughly 80,000 clones, roughly 90% of them appearing once. The CDR3 is 14 amino acids. Germline loops: CDR1 MNHEY, CDR2 SMNVEV (reference sequence). V lost 8 bases and J lost 1, with 14 bases in between. The specimen was peripheral blood, collected on day 0 of MenACWY control vaccination. The clonotype was recovered from an adult in good health. The rearrangement uses TRBV27 and TRBJ1-2; D possibly corresponds to TRBD1 (6 bases). CDR3 protein: CASSGGGFNYGYTF. Written as DNA, the CDR3 is TGTGCCAGCTCCGGGGGGGGCTTTAACTATGGCTACACCTTC.